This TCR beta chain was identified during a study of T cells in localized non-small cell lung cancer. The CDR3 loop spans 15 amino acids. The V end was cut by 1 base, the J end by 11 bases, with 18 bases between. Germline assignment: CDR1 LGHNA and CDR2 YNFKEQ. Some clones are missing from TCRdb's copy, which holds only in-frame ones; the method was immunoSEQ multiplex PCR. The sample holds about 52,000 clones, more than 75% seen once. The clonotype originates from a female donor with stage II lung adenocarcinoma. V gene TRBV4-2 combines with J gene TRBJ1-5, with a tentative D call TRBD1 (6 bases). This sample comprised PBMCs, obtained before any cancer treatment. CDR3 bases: TGTGCCAGCAGCCAAGGGGCTGAGGGGGGCGAGACCCAGCATTTT. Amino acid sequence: CASSQGAEGGETQHF.